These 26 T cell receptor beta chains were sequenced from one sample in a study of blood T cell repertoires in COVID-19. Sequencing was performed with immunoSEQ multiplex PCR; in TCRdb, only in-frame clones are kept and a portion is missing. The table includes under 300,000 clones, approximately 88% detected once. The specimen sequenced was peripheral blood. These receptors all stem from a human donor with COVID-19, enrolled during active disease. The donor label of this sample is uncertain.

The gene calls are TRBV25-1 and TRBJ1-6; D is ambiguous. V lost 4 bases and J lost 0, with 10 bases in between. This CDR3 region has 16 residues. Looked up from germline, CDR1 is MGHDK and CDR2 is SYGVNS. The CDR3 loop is CASSVGGSSYNSPLHF. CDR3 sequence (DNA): TGTGCCAGCAGTGTAGGAGGATCCTCCTATAATTCACCCCTCCACTTT.

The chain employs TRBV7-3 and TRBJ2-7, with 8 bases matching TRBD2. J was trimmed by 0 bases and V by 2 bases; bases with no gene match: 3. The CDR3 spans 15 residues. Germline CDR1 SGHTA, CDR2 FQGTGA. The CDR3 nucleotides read TGTGCCAGCAGCTTAGCGGGAGGTTCCTCCTACGAGCAGTACTTC. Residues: CASSLAGGSSYEQYF. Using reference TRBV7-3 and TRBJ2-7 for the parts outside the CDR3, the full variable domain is GAGVSQTPSNKVTEKGKYVELRCDPISGHTALYWYRQSLGQGPEFLIYFQGTGAADDSGLPNDRFFAVRPEGSVSTLKIQRTERGDSAVYLCASSLAGGSSYEQYFGPGTRLTVT.

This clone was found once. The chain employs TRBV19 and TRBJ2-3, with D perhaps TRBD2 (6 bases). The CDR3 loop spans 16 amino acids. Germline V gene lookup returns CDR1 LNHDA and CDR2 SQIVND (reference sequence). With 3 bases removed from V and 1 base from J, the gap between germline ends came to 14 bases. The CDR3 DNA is TGTGCCAGTAGTATCCTTATAGCGGAGGGCACAGATACGCAGTATTTT. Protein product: CASSILIAEGTDTQYF.

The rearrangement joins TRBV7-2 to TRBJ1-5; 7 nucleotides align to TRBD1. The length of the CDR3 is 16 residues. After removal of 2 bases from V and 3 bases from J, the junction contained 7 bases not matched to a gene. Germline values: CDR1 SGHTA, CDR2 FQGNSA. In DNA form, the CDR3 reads TGTGCCAGCAGCTTATCGGGACAGAGAATCAATCAGCCCCAGCATTTT. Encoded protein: CASSLSGQRINQPQHF.

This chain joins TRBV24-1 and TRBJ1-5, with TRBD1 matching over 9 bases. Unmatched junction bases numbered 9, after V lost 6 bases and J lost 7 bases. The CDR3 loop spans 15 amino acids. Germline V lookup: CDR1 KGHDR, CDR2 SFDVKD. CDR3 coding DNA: TGTGCCACCAGTCCACCGGGACAGGGAATACAGCCCCAGCATTTT. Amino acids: CATSPPGQGIQPQHF.

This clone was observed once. CDR3 amino acids: CASSVVGVGGEQFF. The CDR3 nucleotides are TGTGCCAGCAGCGTAGTTGGGGTGGGGGGTGAGCAGTTCTTC. V and J are TRBV9 and TRBJ2-1; D perhaps matches TRBD2 (6 bases). V dropped 0 bases and J dropped 9 bases, with 13 bases sitting between them. The CDR3 length is 14 residues. The V gene's germline CDR1 is SGDLS and CDR2 YYNGEE.

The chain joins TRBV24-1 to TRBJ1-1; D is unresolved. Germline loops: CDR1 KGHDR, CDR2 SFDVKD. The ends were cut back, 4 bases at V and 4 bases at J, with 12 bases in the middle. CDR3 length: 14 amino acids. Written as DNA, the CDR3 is TGTGCCACCAGTGACCTGGCGGCGAGCACTGAAGCTTTCTTT. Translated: CATSDLAASTEAFF.

CDR3 sequence: CSASNRGNSPLHF. The CDR3 nucleotides read TGCAGTGCTAGTAATAGGGGGAATTCACCCCTCCACTTT. This chain uses TRBV20-1 with TRBJ1-6, with TRBD1 as a possible D gene (6 bases). With 3 bases removed from V and 7 bases from J, the gap between germline ends came to 10 bases. Germline CDR1 and CDR2: DFQATT and SNEGSKA (reference sequence). The CDR3 is 13 amino acids.

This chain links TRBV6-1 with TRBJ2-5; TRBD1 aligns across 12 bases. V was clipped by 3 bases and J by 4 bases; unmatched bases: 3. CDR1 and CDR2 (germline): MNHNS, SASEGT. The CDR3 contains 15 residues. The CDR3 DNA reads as TGTGCCAGCAGTGAGGGACAGGGGGCGCGAGAGACCCAGTACTTC. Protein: CASSEGQGARETQYF.

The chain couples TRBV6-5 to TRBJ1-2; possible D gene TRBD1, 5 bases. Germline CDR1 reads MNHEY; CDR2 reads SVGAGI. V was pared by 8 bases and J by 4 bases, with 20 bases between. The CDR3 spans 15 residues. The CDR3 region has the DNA TGTGCCAGCTCCCTTAAACACCCGGACACCTATGGCTACACCTTC. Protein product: CASSLKHPDTYGYTF.

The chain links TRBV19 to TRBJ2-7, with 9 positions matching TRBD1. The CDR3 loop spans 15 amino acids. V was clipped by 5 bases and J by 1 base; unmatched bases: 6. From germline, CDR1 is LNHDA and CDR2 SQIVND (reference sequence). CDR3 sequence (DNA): TGTGCCAGTAGTGGATCGACAGGGGGTTCCTACGAGCAGTACTTC. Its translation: CASSGSTGGSYEQYF.

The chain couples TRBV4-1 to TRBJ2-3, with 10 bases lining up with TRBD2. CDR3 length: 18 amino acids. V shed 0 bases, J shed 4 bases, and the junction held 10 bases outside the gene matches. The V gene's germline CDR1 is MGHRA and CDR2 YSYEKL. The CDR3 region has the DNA TGCGCCAGCAGCCAAGATTTCGAGCGGGAGGGCCGTGCAGATACGCAGTATTTT. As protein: CASSQDFEREGRADTQYF.

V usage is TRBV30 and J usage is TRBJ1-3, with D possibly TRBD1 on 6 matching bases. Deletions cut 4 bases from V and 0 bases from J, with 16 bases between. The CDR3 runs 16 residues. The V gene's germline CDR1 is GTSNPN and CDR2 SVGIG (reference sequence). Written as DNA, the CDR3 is TGTGCCTGGACCCGGGACACTACCAACTCTGGAAACACCATATATTTT. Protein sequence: CAWTRDTTNSGNTIYF.

The CDR3 region is CASSLEGAFDNYGYTF. Written as DNA, the CDR3 is TGCGCCAGCAGCTTAGAGGGGGCCTTCGATAACTATGGCTACACCTTC. The chain has TRBV5-1 and TRBJ1-2; 7 positions match TRBD1. Trimming at V came to 2 bases and at J to 1 base, leaving 8 bases not matched to a gene. This CDR3 is built from 16 residues. Germline CDR1 and CDR2: SGHRS and YFSETQ.

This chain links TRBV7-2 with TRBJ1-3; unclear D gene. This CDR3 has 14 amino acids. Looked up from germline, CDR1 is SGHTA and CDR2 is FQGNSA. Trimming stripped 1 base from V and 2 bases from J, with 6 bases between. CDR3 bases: TGTGCCAGCAGCTTAGTTGGGCCTGGAAACACCATATATTTT. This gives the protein CASSLVGPGNTIYF.

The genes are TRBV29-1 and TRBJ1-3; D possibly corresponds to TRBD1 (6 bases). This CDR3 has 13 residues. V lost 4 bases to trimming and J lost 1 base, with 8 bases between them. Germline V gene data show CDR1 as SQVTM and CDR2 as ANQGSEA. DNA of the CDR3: TGCAGCGTTGCTACAGGGTCTGGAAACACCATATATTTT. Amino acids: CSVATGSGNTIYF. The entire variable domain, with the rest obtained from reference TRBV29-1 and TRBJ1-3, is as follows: SAVISQKPSRDICQRGTSLTIQCQVDSQVTMMFWYRQQPGQSLTLIATANQGSEATYESGFVIDKFPISRPNLTFSTLTVSNMSPEDSSIYLCSVATGSGNTIYFGEGSWLTVV.

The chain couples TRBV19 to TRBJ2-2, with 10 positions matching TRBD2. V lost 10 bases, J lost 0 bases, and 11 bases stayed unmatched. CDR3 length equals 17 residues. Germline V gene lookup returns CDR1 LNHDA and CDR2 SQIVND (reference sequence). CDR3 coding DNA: TGTGCCACTCGGATTCCGGGACTAGCGACGAACACCGGGGAGCTGTTTTTT. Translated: CATRIPGLATNTGELFF.

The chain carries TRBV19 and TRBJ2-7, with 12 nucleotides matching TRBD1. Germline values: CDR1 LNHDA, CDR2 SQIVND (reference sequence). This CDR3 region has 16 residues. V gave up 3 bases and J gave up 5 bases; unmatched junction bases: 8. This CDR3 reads CASSILLGQGADEQYF. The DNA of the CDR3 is TGTGCCAGTAGTATTCTTTTGGGACAGGGGGCTGACGAGCAGTACTTC.

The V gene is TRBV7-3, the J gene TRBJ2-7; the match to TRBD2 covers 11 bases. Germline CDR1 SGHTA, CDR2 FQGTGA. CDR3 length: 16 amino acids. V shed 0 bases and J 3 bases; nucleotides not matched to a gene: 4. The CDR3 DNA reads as TGTGCCAGCAGCTTAACGCCAGGACTAGCGGGCTACGAGCAGTACTTC. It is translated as CASSLTPGLAGYEQYF.

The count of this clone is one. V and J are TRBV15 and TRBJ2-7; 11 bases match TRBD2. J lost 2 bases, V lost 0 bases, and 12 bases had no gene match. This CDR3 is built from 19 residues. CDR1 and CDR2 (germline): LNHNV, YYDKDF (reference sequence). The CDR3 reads CATSRELGLAASLTYEQYF. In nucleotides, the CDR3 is TGTGCCACCAGCAGAGAACTGGGACTAGCGGCCTCACTTACCTACGAGCAGTACTTC.

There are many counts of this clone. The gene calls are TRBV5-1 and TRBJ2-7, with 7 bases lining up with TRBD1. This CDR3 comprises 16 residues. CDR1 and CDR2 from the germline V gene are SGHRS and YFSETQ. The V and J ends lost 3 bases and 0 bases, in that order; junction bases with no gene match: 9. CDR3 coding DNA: TGCGCCAGCAGCTGGACAGGTGGGCTAAGCTCCTACGAGCAGTACTTC. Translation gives CASSWTGGLSSYEQYF.

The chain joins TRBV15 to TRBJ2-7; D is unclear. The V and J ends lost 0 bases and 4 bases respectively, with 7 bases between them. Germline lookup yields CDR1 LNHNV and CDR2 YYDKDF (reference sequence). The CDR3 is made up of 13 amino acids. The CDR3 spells CATSRDRRYEQYF. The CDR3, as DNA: TGTGCCACCAGCAGAGATAGGAGATACGAGCAGTACTTC.

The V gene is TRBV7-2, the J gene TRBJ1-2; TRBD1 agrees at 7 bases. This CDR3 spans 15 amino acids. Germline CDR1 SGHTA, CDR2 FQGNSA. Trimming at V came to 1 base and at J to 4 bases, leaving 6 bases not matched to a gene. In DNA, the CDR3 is TGTGCCAGCAGCTTAGGACAGGGAGGTTCCTATGGCTACACCTTC. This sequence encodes CASSLGQGGSYGYTF.

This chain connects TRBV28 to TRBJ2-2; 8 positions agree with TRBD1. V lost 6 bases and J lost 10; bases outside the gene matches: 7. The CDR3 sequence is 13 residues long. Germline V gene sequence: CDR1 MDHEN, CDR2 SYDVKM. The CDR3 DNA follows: TGTGCCAGCAGCCCTGGACAGGGAGAGGAGCTGTTTTTT. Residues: CASSPGQGEELFF.

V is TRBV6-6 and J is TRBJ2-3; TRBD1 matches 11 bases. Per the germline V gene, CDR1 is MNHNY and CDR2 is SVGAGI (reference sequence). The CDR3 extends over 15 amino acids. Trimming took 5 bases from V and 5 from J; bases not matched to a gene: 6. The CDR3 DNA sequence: TGTGCCAGCAGTGCCCGGGACAGGGGGGGAGATACGCAGTATTTT. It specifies CASSARDRGGDTQYF.

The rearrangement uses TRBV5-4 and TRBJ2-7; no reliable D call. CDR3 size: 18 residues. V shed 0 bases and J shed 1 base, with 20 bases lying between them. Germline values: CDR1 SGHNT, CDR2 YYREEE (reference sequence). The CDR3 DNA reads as TGTGCCAGCAGCTTGGTGGCTGGTCTTACCGTTATGTCCTACGAGCAGTACTTC. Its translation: CASSLVAGLTVMSYEQYF.